Listed below are T cell receptor beta chains from one sample, sequenced in a study of regulatory T cells in long-lasting Graves disease. TCRdb re-called the multiplex PCR reads with MiXCR, one entry per CDR3 protein. The data contain about 470,000 distinct CDR3 sequences, around 21% of them singletons. The sequencing here drew on peripheral blood mononuclear cells (PBMCs), taken when the disease was refractory, from a patient treated with antithyroid drugs. The receptors shown here come from a female donor with Graves disease. Each CDR3 is given with its conserved first and last residue. A D gene is named only where the DNA matches it firmly. The size field is filled for only some rows; it gives once, few, many or a size class.

v_call: TRBV6-2/TRBV6-3
clone_size: NA
d_call: NA
j_call: TRBJ2-3
cdr3_nt: TGTGCCAGCAGTTACTCGGCAGGCTCAGATACGCAGTATTTT
cdr3_aa: CASSYSAGSDTQYF

v_call: TRBV11-3
clone_size: many
d_call: NA
j_call: TRBJ1-1
cdr3_nt: TGTGCCAGCAGCACGGGACAAGGGGAGACTGAAGCTTTCTTT
cdr3_aa: CASSTGQGETEAFF

v_call: TRBV20-1
clone_size: few
d_call: TRBD2
j_call: TRBJ2-2
cdr3_nt: TGCAGTGCCCCCTCCCCAGCGGGAGGTGGCACCGGGGAGCTGTTTTTT
cdr3_aa: CSAPSPAGGGTGELFF

v_call: TRBV6-2/TRBV6-3
clone_size: few
d_call: TRBD2
j_call: TRBJ2-7
cdr3_nt: TGTGCCAGCAGTTACGTAGGCGGGAGCGGCTACGAGCAGTACTTC
cdr3_aa: CASSYVGGSGYEQYF

v_call: TRBV18
clone_size: NA
d_call: TRBD1
j_call: TRBJ1-1
cdr3_nt: TGTGCCAGCTCAACAGGGACAGGGAACACTGAAGCTTTCTTT
cdr3_aa: CASSTGTGNTEAFF

v_call: TRBV2
clone_size: many
d_call: NA
j_call: TRBJ1-5
cdr3_nt: TGTGCCAGCAGGACGGCAGGGAACGGGGGTCAGCCCCAGCATTTT
cdr3_aa: CASRTAGNGGQPQHF

v_call: TRBV6-2/TRBV6-3
clone_size: many
d_call: NA
j_call: TRBJ2-5
cdr3_nt: TGTGCCAGCAGTTCACAGGGATTGACCCAGTACTTC
cdr3_aa: CASSSQGLTQYF

v_call: TRBV25-1
clone_size: few
d_call: TRBD2
j_call: TRBJ2-2
cdr3_nt: TGTGCCAGCAGGGAAAGCGGGGCACGCGGGGAGCTGTTTTTT
cdr3_aa: CASRESGARGELFF

v_call: TRBV29-1
clone_size: few
d_call: NA
j_call: TRBJ2-1
cdr3_nt: TGCAGCGTTGATACGGGGCGTCCTCTCTACAATGAGCAGTTCTTC
cdr3_aa: CSVDTGRPLYNEQFF

v_call: TRBV20-1
clone_size: NA
d_call: NA
j_call: TRBJ1-5
cdr3_nt: TGCAGTGCTGACGAGCTGTATAGCAATCAGCCCCAGCATTTT
cdr3_aa: CSADELYSNQPQHF

v_call: TRBV3-1
clone_size: NA
d_call: NA
j_call: TRBJ2-2
cdr3_nt: TGTGCCAGCAGCCCCGGGATGGGGGCGGGCACCGGGGAGCTGTTTTTT
cdr3_aa: CASSPGMGAGTGELFF

v_call: TRBV6-9
clone_size: many
d_call: NA
j_call: TRBJ2-5
cdr3_nt: TGTGCCAGCAGTTCCCCCCAGGTTCAAGAGACCCAGTACTTC
cdr3_aa: CASSSPQVQETQYF

v_call: TRBV9
clone_size: few
d_call: TRBD1
j_call: TRBJ2-7
cdr3_nt: TGTGCCAGCAGCCCCCGAGCGGGGACAGGGCGCAACGAGCAGTACTTC
cdr3_aa: CASSPRAGTGRNEQYF

v_call: TRBV2
clone_size: many
d_call: NA
j_call: TRBJ1-2
cdr3_nt: TGTGCCAGCACCTCGCTGGACGTGGGGATAGGGGGTAACGGCTACACCTTC
cdr3_aa: CASTSLDVGIGGNGYTF

v_call: TRBV5-4
clone_size: NA
d_call: TRBD1
j_call: TRBJ2-7
cdr3_nt: TGTGCCAGCAGCGCGGACAGGGGCCTGAGCTCCTACGAGCAGTACTTC
cdr3_aa: CASSADRGLSSYEQYF